These 32 T cell receptor beta chains were sequenced from one sample in a study of T cells in Graves' hyperthyroidism and ophthalmopathy. The CDR3 regions of TCR beta were amplified from RNA transcripts. HTBI primers drove first-round RT-PCR of the TCR CDR3. TCRdb reanalysed the multiplex PCR reads using MiXCR and keeps one entry per CDR3 protein. The sample lists about 570,000 distinct CDR3 sequences, 35% to 55% seen once, with roughly 20% in the top ten. Sequenced: peripheral blood or thyroid tissue (not recorded which). The receptors originated from an adult woman with Graves' disease, either hyperthyroidism or ophthalmopathy (not recorded which).

This clonotype was seen more than once but under ten times. This sequence joins TRBV14 and TRBJ2-6; the match to TRBD1 covers 8 bases. The J call may be in error: the DNA end matches TRBJ2-1 better. Germline values: CDR1 SGHDN, CDR2 FVKESK. This CDR3 has 14 residues. CDR3 residues: CASSQGQGRHEQFF. The CDR3 coding sequence is TGTGCCAGCAGCCAAGGACAGGGGAGACATGAGCAGTTCTTC.

This chain connects TRBV2 to TRBJ2-7; D is unclear. Germline assignment: CDR1 SNHLY and CDR2 FYNNEI. The CDR3 runs to 12 residues. With 7 bases removed from V and 6 bases from J, the gap between germline ends came to 13 bases. In DNA form, the CDR3 reads TGTGCCAGCACCACCGGGTACGGCGAGCAGTACTTC. Amino acid sequence: CASTTGYGEQYF.

The J gene is TRBJ1-5, the V gene TRBV2, with TRBD1 as a possible D gene (5 bases). V was shortened by 5 bases and J by 11 bases, with 19 bases between the two germline ends. Germline-derived CDR1 and CDR2 are SNHLY and FYNNEI. The CDR3 spans 14 residues. This CDR3 is CASSPVGRAVTQHF. The CDR3 DNA reads TGTGCCAGCAGTCCGGTGGGCAGGGCGGTGACCCAGCATTTT.

The chain combines TRBV27 with TRBJ2-5, with D possibly being TRBD1 or TRBD2 (5 bases each). The CDR3 contains 14 residues. V was cut by 8 bases and J by 2 bases, with 15 bases left in between. In germline, CDR1 is MNHEY, CDR2 SMNVEV (reference sequence). The CDR3 DNA reads as TGTGCCAGCGGGGCGGGCAGGGATCAAGAGACCCAGTACTTC. The encoded protein is CASGAGRDQETQYF.

The count of this clonotype is one. The gene calls are TRBV20-1 and TRBJ1-5; D is unclear. CDR3 length: 12 residues. Germline loops: CDR1 DFQATT, CDR2 SNEGSKA (reference sequence). Trimming left V 5 bases short and J 7 bases short, with 12 bases between. The CDR3 coding sequence is TGCAGTGCTGGCGCCCCGGGGCAGCCCCAGCATTTT. This gives the protein CSAGAPGQPQHF.

V and J are TRBV7-3 and TRBJ2-6, with D unclear. Trimming shortened V by 1 base and J by 4 bases, and 5 bases separated the two germline ends. Germline V lookup: CDR1 SGHTA, CDR2 FQGTGA. The CDR3 is 14 amino acids. The CDR3 spells CASSLRPGANVLTF. The CDR3 coding sequence is TGTGCCAGCAGCTTAAGGCCAGGGGCCAACGTCCTGACTTTC.

The CDR3 region has the DNA TGTGCCTGGGTGGAGTTCCGCACCGGGGAGCTGTTTTTT. Translating gives CAWVEFRTGELFF. The chain combines TRBV30 with TRBJ2-2; no definite D call. The germline V and J ends were trimmed by 5 bases and 4 bases, with 11 bases remaining between them. This CDR3 spans 13 amino acids. Per the germline V gene, CDR1 is GTSNPN and CDR2 is SVGIG (reference sequence).

This chain connects TRBV20-1 to TRBJ1-2; the match to TRBD1 covers 8 bases. Germline CDR1 is DFQATT and CDR2 is SNEGSKA (reference sequence). J lost 7 bases, V lost 5 bases, and 12 bases had no gene match. The CDR3 is 14 amino acids. The CDR3 region is CSALPTDRGRGYTF. The DNA for the CDR3 is TGCAGTGCTCTCCCGACAGACAGGGGACGTGGCTACACCTTC.

J is TRBJ1-2 and V is TRBV9, with TRBD1 as a possible D gene (6 bases). This CDR3 is 13 amino acids long. V lost 0 bases, J lost 7 bases, and 10 bases lay in between. Germline assignment: CDR1 SGDLS and CDR2 YYNGEE. This CDR3 is CASSVVGGAGYTF. CDR3 sequence (DNA): TGTGCCAGCAGCGTAGTCGGGGGGGCTGGCTACACCTTC. Full variable domain (outside the CDR3, taken from reference TRBV9 and TRBJ1-2): DSGVTQTPKHLITATGQRVTLRCSPRSGDLSVYWYQQSLDQGLQFLIQYYNGEERAKGNILERFSAQQFPDLHSELNLSSLELGDSALYFCASSVVGGAGYTFGSGTRLTVV.

This clonotype came up many times. The CDR3 here is CASSLGGGKTYEQYF. The CDR3 DNA is TGTGCCAGCAGTCTAGGGGGCGGTAAAACCTACGAGCAGTACTTC. This chain connects TRBV27 to TRBJ2-7; 7 bases map to TRBD1. The CDR3 sequence is 15 residues long. V gave up 5 bases and J gave up 2 bases; unmatched junction bases: 9. Germline V lookup: CDR1 MNHEY, CDR2 SMNVEV (reference sequence).

This clonotype was detected ten times or more. The rearrangement joins TRBV7-3 to TRBJ2-5; D unclear. The V gene's germline CDR1 is SGHTA and CDR2 FQGTGA. Trimming removed 2 bases from V and 1 base from J, with 5 bases in between. CDR3 length: 13 residues. In nucleotides, the CDR3 is TGTGCCAGCAGCTTAGTTTCCCAAGAGACCCAGTACTTC. This codes for CASSLVSQETQYF.

The rearrangement uses TRBV10-3 and TRBJ1-1; 11 bases fit TRBD1. The junction had 5 bases not matched to a gene; V was cut back by 6 bases and J by 5 bases. The V gene's germline CDR1 is ENHRY and CDR2 SYGVKD. This CDR3 has 14 residues. The CDR3 DNA is TGTGCCATCAGACCGGGACAGGGGGGAACTGAAGCTTTCTTT. This gives the protein CAIRPGQGGTEAFF.

This clonotype appeared many times. The chain uses TRBV19 and TRBJ2-5; the match to TRBD2 covers 12 bases. There are 16 residues in the CDR3. Germline lookup yields CDR1 LNHDA and CDR2 SQIVND (reference sequence). Unmatched junction bases numbered 8, after V lost 4 bases and J lost 5 bases. The CDR3 reads CASSTRTSGNGETQYF. CDR3 in DNA: TGTGCCAGTAGTACGAGGACTAGCGGGAATGGGGAGACCCAGTACTTC.

This sequence joins TRBV15 and TRBJ2-6, with TRBD1 matching 7 bases. V gave up 5 bases and J gave up 2 bases; unmatched junction bases: 3. CDR3 length: 15 amino acids. Germline CDR1 and CDR2: LNHNV and YYDKDF (reference sequence). Here the CDR3 reads CATSSDRAGANVLTF. Written as DNA, the CDR3 is TGTGCCACCAGCTCCGACAGGGCTGGGGCCAACGTCCTGACTTTC.

The V call is TRBV12-3 or TRBV12-4, the J call TRBJ1-1, with no clear D. Deletions cut 1 base from V and 10 bases from J, with 10 bases between. The CDR3 covers 12 residues. This CDR3 is CASSLGLGGAFF. Written as DNA, the CDR3 is TGTGCCAGCAGTTTAGGATTGGGTGGAGCTTTCTTT.

This clonotype was observed many times. V is TRBV7-2 and J is TRBJ2-7; 7 nucleotides align to TRBD1. Trimming cost V 5 bases and J 6 bases; bases outside gene matches: 16. The germline CDR1 and CDR2 sequences are SGHTA and FQGNSA. The CDR3 covers 16 residues. The DNA for the CDR3 is TGTGCCAGCAGCCCCTGGGGGCAGGGGGTACTCGGCGAGCAGTACTTC. This sequence encodes CASSPWGQGVLGEQYF.

The chain combines TRBV7-3 with TRBJ1-2; maybe TRBD1 (5 bases). This CDR3 contains 16 residues. V gave up 1 base and J gave up 5 bases, with 17 bases separating them. Germline V lookup: CDR1 SGHTA, CDR2 FQGTGA. The CDR3 protein is CASSLKAGGTSYGYTF. CDR3 nucleotide sequence: TGTGCCAGCAGCTTAAAGGCCGGGGGGACTTCGTATGGCTACACCTTC.

This chain connects TRBV25-1 to TRBJ1-6; D uncertain. Trimming stripped 4 bases from V and 0 bases from J, with 16 bases between. Germline values: CDR1 MGHDK, CDR2 SYGVNS. The CDR3 is 18 amino acids. Here the CDR3 reads CASSAGDRWSSYNSPLHF. CDR3 bases: TGTGCCAGCAGTGCTGGAGACCGGTGGAGCTCCTATAATTCACCCCTCCACTTT.

The rearrangement links TRBV15 to TRBJ2-5; the D is unclear. The CDR3 totals 12 residues. Trimming removed 2 bases from V and 1 base from J, with 2 bases in between. CDR1 and CDR2 (germline): LNHNV, YYDKDF (reference sequence). The CDR3 sequence: CATSRIQETQYF. CDR3 nucleotide sequence: TGTGCCACCAGCAGAATCCAAGAGACCCAGTACTTC.

The chain links TRBV6-5 to TRBJ1-4; D is unclear. The germline gives CDR1 MNHEY, CDR2 SVGAGI. CDR3 length: 14 residues. V shed 4 bases and J shed 8 bases, with 14 bases lying between them. The CDR3, as DNA: TGTGCCAGCAGTTTGAACGGAGCCCAGGAAAAACTGTTTTTT. Its translation: CASSLNGAQEKLFF.

Remarks on this clonotype: A much larger clone lies a single base off, so this may be a read error. This chain links TRBV11-2 with TRBJ2-2, with D possibly being TRBD2 (5 bases). Between the trimmed V and J ends, which lost 0 bases and 3 bases, there was a span of 14 bases. CDR1 is SGHAT and CDR2 is FQNNGV in the germline V gene. The CDR3 consists of 17 residues. In nucleotides, the CDR3 is TGTGCCAGCAGCTTAGATCGGCGGGCGAGCTACACCGGGGAGCTGTTTTTT. It encodes CASSLDRRASYTGELFF.

In its sample, this clonotype was seen many times. The chain links TRBV6-1 to TRBJ1-1, with D tentatively TRBD1 (6 bases). The CDR3 extends over 13 amino acids. V was shortened by 8 bases and J by 0 bases, with 10 bases between the two germline ends. Germline CDR1 MNHNS, CDR2 SASEGT. CDR3: CASGGQMNTEAFF. CDR3 DNA: TGTGCCAGCGGCGGACAGATGAACACTGAAGCTTTCTTT.

There are many counts of this clonotype. This chain connects TRBV15 to TRBJ2-2, with D possibly being TRBD2 (6 bases). Germline V CDR1 and CDR2: LNHNV, YYDKDF (reference sequence). Trimming left V 0 bases short and J 2 bases short, with 16 bases between. The CDR3 contains 18 residues. CDR3 sequence: CATSRDELNTSNTGELFF. The CDR3 nucleotides read TGTGCCACCAGCAGAGATGAACTTAACACTAGCAACACCGGGGAGCTGTTTTTT. The complete variable domain, with remaining parts taken from reference TRBV15 and TRBJ2-2, reads DAMVIQNPRYQVTQFGKPVTLSCSQTLNHNVMYWYQQKSSQAPKLLFHYYDKDFNNEADTPDNFQSRRPNTSFCFLDIRSPGLGDTAMYLCATSRDELNTSNTGELFFGEGSRLTVL.

This clonotype was counted many times. The chain has TRBV7-3 and TRBJ2-2; 11 bases agree with TRBD2. This CDR3 has 17 residues. Germline V gene data show CDR1 as SGHTA and CDR2 as FQGTGA. J gave up 6 bases and V 2 bases, and 8 bases lay outside the gene matches. CDR3 in amino acids: CASSLSGVLAGAGELFF. The DNA for the CDR3 is TGTGCCAGCAGCTTATCCGGGGTACTAGCGGGAGCCGGGGAGCTGTTTTTT. The whole variable domain, filled in from reference TRBV7-3 and TRBJ2-2, reads GAGVSQTPSNKVTEKGKYVELRCDPISGHTALYWYRQSLGQGPEFLIYFQGTGAADDSGLPNDRFFAVRPEGSVSTLKIQRTERGDSAVYLCASSLSGVLAGAGELFFGEGSRLTVL.

V is TRBV28 and J is TRBJ2-7; 8 bases align to TRBD2. The CDR3 runs to 15 residues. CDR1 and CDR2 from the germline V gene are MDHEN and SYDVKM. J was trimmed by 3 bases and V by 5 bases; bases with no gene match: 9. The CDR3 DNA reads TGTGCCAGCAGTCTGGCCGGGAGGGCCATCTACGAGCAGTACTTC. It yields the protein CASSLAGRAIYEQYF.

Many counts were recorded for this clonotype. This chain uses TRBV6-1 with TRBJ2-6; D gene uncertain. The V and J ends lost 7 bases and 0 bases respectively, with 10 bases between them. The CDR3 runs to 15 residues. Germline assignment: CDR1 MNHNS and CDR2 SASEGT. The CDR3 sequence: CASTQEPSGANVLTF. In DNA form, the CDR3 reads TGTGCCAGCACCCAGGAGCCCTCTGGGGCCAACGTCCTGACTTTC.

This clonotype came up many times. This chain joins TRBV7-2 and TRBJ2-2; 8 bases agree with TRBD2. CDR1 is SGHTA and CDR2 is FQGNSA in the germline V gene. Losses at the gene ends were 2 bases for V and 4 bases for J; bases not matched to a gene: 3. The CDR3 extends over 15 amino acids. The CDR3 is CASSLIGTSTGELFF. The CDR3 DNA follows: TGTGCCAGCAGCTTAATCGGGACTAGCACCGGGGAGCTGTTTTTT.

This clonotype was observed at least ten times. The CDR3 DNA is TGCGCCAGCAGCTTGGACGGGCGAAACACTGAAGCTTTCTTT. Protein: CASSLDGRNTEAFF. The chain is built from TRBV5-1 and TRBJ1-1; D call uncertain. CDR1 and CDR2 from the germline V gene are SGHRS and YFSETQ. Trimming cost V 0 bases and J 2 bases, with 8 bases left between them. The CDR3 runs to 14 residues.

The V and J genes are TRBV29-1 and TRBJ1-2, with D unresolved. Germline V gene data show CDR1 as SQVTM and CDR2 as ANQGSEA. V was shortened by 2 bases and J by 0 bases, with 13 bases between the two germline ends. CDR3 size: 15 residues. The CDR3 spells CSVEIAREANYGYTF. CDR3 bases: TGCAGCGTTGAAATAGCGAGGGAAGCTAACTATGGCTACACCTTC. Using reference TRBV29-1 and TRBJ1-2 for the parts outside the CDR3, the full variable domain is SAVISQKPSRDICQRGTSLTIQCQVDSQVTMMFWYRQQPGQSLTLIATANQGSEATYESGFVIDKFPISRPNLTFSTLTVSNMSPEDSSIYLCSVEIAREANYGYTFGSGTRLTVV.

The V call is TRBV5-1, the J call TRBJ2-7; tentatively, D is TRBD2 (7 bases). The germline V gene encodes CDR1 SGHRS and CDR2 YFSETQ. The V gene lost 4 bases and the J gene lost 5 bases, with 13 bases spanning the gap. The CDR3 has 13 residues. The CDR3 sequence: CASSRLGGHEQYF. Written as DNA, the CDR3 is TGCGCCAGCAGCAGACTCGGGGGGCACGAGCAGTACTTC.

The table lists this clonotype with a few counts. This sequence joins TRBV2 and TRBJ1-1; perhaps TRBD1 as D (5 bases). The CDR3 consists of 15 residues. The germline CDR1 and CDR2 sequences are SNHLY and FYNNEI. Between the trimmed V and J ends, which lost 0 bases and 7 bases, there was a span of 15 bases. In DNA form, the CDR3 reads TGTGCCAGCAGTGAAGCGGGACCCGGGACGGTTGAAGCTTTCTTT. Encoded protein: CASSEAGPGTVEAFF.

This clonotype was seen repeatedly, ten times or more. The genes are TRBV6-6 and TRBJ2-5, with a possible D match to TRBD1 (7 bases). V lost 3 bases and J lost 5, with 16 bases in between. This CDR3 region has 15 residues. Germline V gene data show CDR1 as MNHNY and CDR2 as SVGAGI (reference sequence). As DNA, the CDR3 is TGTGCCAGCAGTTATGAAGGAGGGGGCTTGGAGACCCAGTACTTC. It is translated as CASSYEGGGLETQYF.